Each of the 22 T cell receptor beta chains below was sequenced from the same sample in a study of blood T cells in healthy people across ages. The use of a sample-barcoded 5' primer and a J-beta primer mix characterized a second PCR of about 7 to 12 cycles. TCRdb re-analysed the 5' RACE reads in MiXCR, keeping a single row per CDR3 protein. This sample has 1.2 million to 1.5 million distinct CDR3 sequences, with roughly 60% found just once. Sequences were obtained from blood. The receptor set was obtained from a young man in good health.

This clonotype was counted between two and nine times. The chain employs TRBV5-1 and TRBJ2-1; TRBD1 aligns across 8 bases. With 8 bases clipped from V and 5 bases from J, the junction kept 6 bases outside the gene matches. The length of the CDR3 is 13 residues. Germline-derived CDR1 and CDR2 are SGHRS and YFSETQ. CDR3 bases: TGCGCCAGACGCAGGGACAGGAACAATGAGCAGTTCTTC. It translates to CARRRDRNNEQFF.

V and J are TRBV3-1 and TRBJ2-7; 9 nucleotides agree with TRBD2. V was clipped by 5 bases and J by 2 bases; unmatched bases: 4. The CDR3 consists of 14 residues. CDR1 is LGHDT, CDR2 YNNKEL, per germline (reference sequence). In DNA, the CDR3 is TGTGCCAGCAGCACCGGGACTAGCACCTACGAGCAGTACTTC. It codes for CASSTGTSTYEQYF.

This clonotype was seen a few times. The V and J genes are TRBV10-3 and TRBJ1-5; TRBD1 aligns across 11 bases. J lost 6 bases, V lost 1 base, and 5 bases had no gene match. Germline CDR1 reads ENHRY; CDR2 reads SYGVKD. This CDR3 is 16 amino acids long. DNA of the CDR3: TGTGCCATCAGTGAGTTTGGGACAGGGGGTTTTCAGCCCCAGCATTTT. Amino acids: CAISEFGTGGFQPQHF.

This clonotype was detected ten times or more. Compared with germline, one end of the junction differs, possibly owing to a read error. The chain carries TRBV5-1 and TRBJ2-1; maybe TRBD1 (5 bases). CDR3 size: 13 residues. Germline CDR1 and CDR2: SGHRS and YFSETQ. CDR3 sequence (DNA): TGTGCCAGCAGCAGGGACTCCTACAATGAGCAGTTCTTC. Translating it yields CASSRDSYNEQFF. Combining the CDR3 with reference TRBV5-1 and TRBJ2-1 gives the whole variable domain KAGVTQTPRYLIKTRGQQVTLSCSPISGHRSVSWYQQTPGQGLQFLFEYFSETQRNKGNFPGRFSGRQFSNSRSEMNVSTLELGDSALYLCASSRDSYNEQFFGPGTRLTVL.

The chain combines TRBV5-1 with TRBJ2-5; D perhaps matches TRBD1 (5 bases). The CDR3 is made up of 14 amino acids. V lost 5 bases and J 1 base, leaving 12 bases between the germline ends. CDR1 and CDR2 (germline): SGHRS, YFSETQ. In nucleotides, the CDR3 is TGCGCCAGCAGAACAGGACGGAGCCAAGAGACCCAGTACTTC. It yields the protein CASRTGRSQETQYF.

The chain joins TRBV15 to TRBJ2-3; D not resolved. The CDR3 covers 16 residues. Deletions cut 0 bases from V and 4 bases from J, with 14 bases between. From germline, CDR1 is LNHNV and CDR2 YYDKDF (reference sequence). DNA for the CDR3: TGTGCCACCAGCAGAGATAATGAGGATTCAGCAGATACGCAGTATTTT. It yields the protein CATSRDNEDSADTQYF.

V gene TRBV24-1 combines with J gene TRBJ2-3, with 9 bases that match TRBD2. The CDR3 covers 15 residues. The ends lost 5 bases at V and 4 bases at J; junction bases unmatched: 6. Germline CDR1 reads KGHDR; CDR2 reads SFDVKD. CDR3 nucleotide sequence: TGTGCCACCAGTGGGTTTCTAGCGGGGCCAGATACGCAGTATTTT. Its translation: CATSGFLAGPDTQYF.

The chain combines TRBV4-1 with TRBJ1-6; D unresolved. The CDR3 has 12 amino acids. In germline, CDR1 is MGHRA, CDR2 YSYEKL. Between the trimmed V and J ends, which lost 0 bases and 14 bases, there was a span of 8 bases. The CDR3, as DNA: TGCGCCAGCAGCCAAGAAGGGTCAACCCTCCACTTT. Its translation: CASSQEGSTLHF.

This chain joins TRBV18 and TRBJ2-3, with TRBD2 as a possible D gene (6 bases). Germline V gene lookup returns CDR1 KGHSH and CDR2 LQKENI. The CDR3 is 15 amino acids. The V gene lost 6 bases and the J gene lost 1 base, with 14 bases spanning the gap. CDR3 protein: CASSLRGSRTDTQYF. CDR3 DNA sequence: TGTGCCAGCTCCCTTCGGGGGTCACGCACAGATACGCAGTATTTT.

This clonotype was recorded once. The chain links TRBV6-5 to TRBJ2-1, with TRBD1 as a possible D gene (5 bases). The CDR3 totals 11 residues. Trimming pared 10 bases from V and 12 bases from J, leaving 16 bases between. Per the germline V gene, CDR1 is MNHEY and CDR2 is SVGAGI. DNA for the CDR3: TGTGCCACCCATCAGGGATTCGGGCAGTTCTTC. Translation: CATHQGFGQFF.

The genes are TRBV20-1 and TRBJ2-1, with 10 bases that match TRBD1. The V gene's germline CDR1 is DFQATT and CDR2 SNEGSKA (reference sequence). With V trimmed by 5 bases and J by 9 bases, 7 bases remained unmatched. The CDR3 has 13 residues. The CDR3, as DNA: TGCAGTGCTGCCGGGACAGGGGCGCGTGAGCAGTTCTTC. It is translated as CSAAGTGAREQFF.

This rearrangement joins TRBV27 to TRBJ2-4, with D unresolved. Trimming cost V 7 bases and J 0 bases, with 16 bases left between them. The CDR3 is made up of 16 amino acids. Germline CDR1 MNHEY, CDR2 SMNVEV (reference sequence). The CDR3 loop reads CASTSGRLLAKNIQYF. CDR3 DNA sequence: TGTGCCAGCACATCGGGCCGGCTTTTAGCCAAAAACATTCAGTACTTC.

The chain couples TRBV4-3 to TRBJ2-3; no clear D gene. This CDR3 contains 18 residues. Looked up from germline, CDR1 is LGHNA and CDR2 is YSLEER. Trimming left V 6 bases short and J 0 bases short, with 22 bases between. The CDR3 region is CASSHILTSTDSTDTQYF. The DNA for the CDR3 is TGCGCCAGCAGTCATATCCTTACCAGCACGGACAGCACAGATACGCAGTATTTT.

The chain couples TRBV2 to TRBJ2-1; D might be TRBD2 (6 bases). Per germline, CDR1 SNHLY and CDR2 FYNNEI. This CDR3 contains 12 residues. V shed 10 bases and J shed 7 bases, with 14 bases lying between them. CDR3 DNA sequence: TGTGCCACCCTAACGCGGGGTAATGAGCAGTTCTTC. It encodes CATLTRGNEQFF.

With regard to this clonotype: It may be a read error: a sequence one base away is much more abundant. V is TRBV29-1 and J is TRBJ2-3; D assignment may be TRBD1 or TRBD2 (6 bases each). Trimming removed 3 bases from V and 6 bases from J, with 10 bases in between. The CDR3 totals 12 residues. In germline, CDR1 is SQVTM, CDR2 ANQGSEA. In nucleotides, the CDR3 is TGCAGCGTTGAGGGGGGCTTTGATACGCAGTATTTT. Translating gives CSVEGGFDTQYF.

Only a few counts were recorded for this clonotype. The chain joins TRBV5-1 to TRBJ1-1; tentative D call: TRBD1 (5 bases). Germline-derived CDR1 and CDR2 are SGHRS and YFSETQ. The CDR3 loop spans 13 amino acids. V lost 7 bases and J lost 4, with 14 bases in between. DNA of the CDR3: TGCGCCAGCCCCCGCGGACAACCCACTGAAGCTTTCTTT. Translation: CASPRGQPTEAFF. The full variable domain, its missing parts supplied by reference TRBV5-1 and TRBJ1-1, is KAGVTQTPRYLIKTRGQQVTLSCSPISGHRSVSWYQQTPGQGLQFLFEYFSETQRNKGNFPGRFSGRQFSNSRSEMNVSTLELGDSALYLCASPRGQPTEAFFGQGTRLTVV.

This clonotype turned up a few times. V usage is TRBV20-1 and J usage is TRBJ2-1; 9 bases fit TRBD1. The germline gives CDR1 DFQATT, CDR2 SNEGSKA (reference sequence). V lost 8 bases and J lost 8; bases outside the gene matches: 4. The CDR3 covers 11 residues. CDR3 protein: CSRQGGDEQFF. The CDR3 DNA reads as TGCAGTAGACAGGGGGGTGATGAGCAGTTCTTC.

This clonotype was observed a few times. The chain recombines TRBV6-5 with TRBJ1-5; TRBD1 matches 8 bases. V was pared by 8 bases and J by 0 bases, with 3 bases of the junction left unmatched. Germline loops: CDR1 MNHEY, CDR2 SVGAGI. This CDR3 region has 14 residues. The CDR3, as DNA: TGTGCCAGCGGGGACAGGTCTAGCAATCAGCCCCAGCATTTT. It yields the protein CASGDRSSNQPQHF.

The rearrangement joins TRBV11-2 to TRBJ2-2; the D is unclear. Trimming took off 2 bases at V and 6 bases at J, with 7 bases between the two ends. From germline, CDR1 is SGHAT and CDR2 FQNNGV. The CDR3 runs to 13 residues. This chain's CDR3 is CASSLTDAGELFF. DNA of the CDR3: TGTGCCAGCAGCTTAACAGACGCCGGGGAGCTGTTTTTT.

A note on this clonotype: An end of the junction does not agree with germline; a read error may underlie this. Written as DNA, the CDR3 is TGTGCCAGCAGTATAGCGGACTACCCCAGAACCTACGAGCAGTACTTC. Translating it yields CASSIADYPRTYEQYF. V usage is TRBV12-3 or TRBV12-4 and J usage is TRBJ2-4; D might be TRBD2 (6 bases). The J call is uncertain, as TRBJ2-7 better fits the DNA end. The CDR3 loop spans 16 amino acids.

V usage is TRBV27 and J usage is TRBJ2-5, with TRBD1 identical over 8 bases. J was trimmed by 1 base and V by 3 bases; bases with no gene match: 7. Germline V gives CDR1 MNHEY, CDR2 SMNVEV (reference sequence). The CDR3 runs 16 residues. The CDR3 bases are TGTGCCAGCAGTTTGACAGGGGCGATTTTCCAAGAGACCCAGTACTTC. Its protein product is CASSLTGAIFQETQYF.

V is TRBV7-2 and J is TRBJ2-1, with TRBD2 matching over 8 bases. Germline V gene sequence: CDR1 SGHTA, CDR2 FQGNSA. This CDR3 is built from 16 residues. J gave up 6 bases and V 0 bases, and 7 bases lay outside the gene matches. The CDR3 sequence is CASSLAPGLVVNEQFF. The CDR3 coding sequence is TGTGCCAGCAGCTTAGCTCCGGGACTAGTAGTCAATGAGCAGTTCTTC.